Below, 7 T cell receptor beta chains from the same sample are listed, as sequenced in a study of patients and donors after allogeneic stem cell transplantation. TCRdb reprocessed the RT-PCR reads with MiXCR, giving one entry per CDR3 protein. The sample lists 390,000 or so distinct CDR3 sequences, 16% occurring once. The material sequenced was blood, either unsorted or a sorted T cell fraction (not recorded which). Receptors originate from a human donor who was either an allogeneic HSCT recipient or a stem cell or donor lymphocyte infusion donor (not recorded which). It is not recorded whose cells these are; they may come from a transplant donor.

The chain recombines TRBV25-1 with TRBJ1-2; D unresolved. The CDR3 is 12 amino acids. Germline CDR1 reads MGHDK; CDR2 reads SYGVNS. Trimming cost V 8 bases and J 4 bases, with 11 bases left between them. The CDR3 nucleotides are TGTGCCAGCTCGGAGGGTTTCTATGGCTACACCTTC. Translating gives CASSEGFYGYTF.

The chain couples TRBV20-1 to TRBJ2-7, with D tentatively TRBD1 (5 bases). Germline V lookup: CDR1 DFQATT, CDR2 SNEGSKA (reference sequence). CDR3 length: 14 amino acids. Trimming removed 3 bases from V and 2 bases from J, with 14 bases in between. CDR3 DNA: TGCAGTGCTAGGGAGATACAGGCGACCTACGAGCAGTACTTC. Translation gives CSAREIQATYEQYF.

This clonotype was seen a handful of times. This chain uses TRBV4-2 with TRBJ2-7, with 8 bases that match TRBD1. CDR3 length: 15 residues. The V gene end was trimmed by 4 bases and the J gene end by 4 bases; junction bases not matched to a gene: 9. Germline V CDR1 and CDR2: LGHNA, YNFKEQ. The DNA for the CDR3 is TGTGCCAGCAGCCTCCGGGGGACAGGTGTATACGAGCAGTACTTC. Residues: CASSLRGTGVYEQYF.

This clonotype was detected only a few times. V usage is TRBV11-2 and J usage is TRBJ2-1; D might be TRBD1 or TRBD2, each matching 5 bases. The length of the CDR3 is 14 residues. Looked up from germline, CDR1 is SGHAT and CDR2 is FQNNGV. Trimming cost V 1 base and J 8 bases, with 12 bases left between them. The CDR3 spells CASSLAEGYHEQFF. CDR3 sequence (DNA): TGTGCCAGCAGCTTAGCCGAGGGGTACCATGAGCAGTTCTTC.

In this sample, this clonotype turned up once. CDR3 sequence (DNA): TGTGCCAGCAGCCCCGGGGTCAGGTTAGCCAAAAACATTCAGTACTTC. Translating it yields CASSPGVRLAKNIQYF. The chain links TRBV2 to TRBJ2-4; possible D gene TRBD2, 5 bases. Germline-derived CDR1 and CDR2 are SNHLY and FYNNEI. Trimming shortened V by 6 bases and J by 0 bases, and 15 bases separated the two germline ends. The CDR3 consists of 16 residues.

The rearrangement uses TRBV4-1 and TRBJ2-5, with D unresolved. The CDR3 sequence is 16 residues long. The V and J ends lost 1 base and 7 bases respectively, with 19 bases between them. The V gene's germline CDR1 is MGHRA and CDR2 YSYEKL. CDR3 nucleotide sequence: TGCGCCAGCAGCCAAGGGTCGTCTTGGGGTGGTGGGACCCAGTACTTC. Its translation is CASSQGSSWGGGTQYF.

The rearrangement joins TRBV6-9 to TRBJ2-1; possible D gene TRBD2, 6 bases. Per germline, CDR1 MNHGY and CDR2 SVAAGI. The CDR3 runs 15 residues. V lost 2 bases and J 4 bases, leaving 12 bases between the germline ends. CDR3 amino acids: CASSYIGGSYNEQFF. The CDR3 nucleotides are TGTGCCAGCAGTTATATCGGGGGATCGTACAATGAGCAGTTCTTC.